Following are 15 T cell receptor beta chains from one sample sequenced in a study of radiotherapy plus CTLA-4 blockade in lung cancer. Using immunoSEQ multiplex PCR, the repertoire was profiled, and TCRdb retains in-frame clones only, with some absent. The table lists 70,000 to 90,000 clones, more than 60% of them singletons. Here the sequenced sample was peripheral blood, taken from a patient treated with radiotherapy plus ipilimumab. These TCRs come from a human donor with non-small cell lung cancer whose response to radiotherapy plus ipilimumab could not be evaluated. Some clones in this sample may be carry-over from other donors' samples.

The chain combines TRBV29-1 with TRBJ2-2, with 7 bases fitting TRBD1. Germline assignment: CDR1 SQVTM and CDR2 ANQGSEA. The CDR3 totals 14 residues. After removal of 7 bases from V and 8 bases from J, the junction contained 13 bases not matched to a gene. The CDR3 sequence is CSARQDRREGELFF. In DNA form, the CDR3 reads TGCAGCGCCCGCCAGGACAGGCGAGAAGGGGAGCTGTTTTTT.

This clone was recorded many times. The chain uses TRBV10-2 and TRBJ2-1; the match to TRBD1 covers 9 bases. There are 12 residues in the CDR3. With 6 bases clipped from V and 7 bases from J, the junction kept 1 base outside the gene matches. The germline V gene has CDR1 WSHSY and CDR2 SAAADI. The CDR3 bases are TGCGCCAGCAGACAGGGGGCAAATGAGCAGTTCTTC. Protein: CASRQGANEQFF.

The chain employs TRBV5-4 and TRBJ2-3; TRBD2 aligns across 14 bases. The CDR3 extends over 18 amino acids. J gave up 1 base and V 0 bases, and 4 bases lay outside the gene matches. CDR1 is SGHNT, CDR2 YYREEE, per germline (reference sequence). The CDR3 DNA reads as TGTGCCAGCAGCTTGGGACTAGCGGGGGGGAGAGGCACAGATACGCAGTATTTT. Translating gives CASSLGLAGGRGTDTQYF.

This clone has only a few counts. This chain uses TRBV27 with TRBJ2-2, with 7 positions matching TRBD2. The CDR3 sequence is 15 residues long. Trimming at V came to 5 bases and at J to 4 bases, leaving 7 bases not matched to a gene. CDR1 is MNHEY and CDR2 is SMNVEV in the germline V gene (reference sequence). CDR3 sequence: CASSPGTTGTGELFF. CDR3 coding DNA: TGTGCCAGCAGTCCAGGGACTACTGGCACCGGGGAGCTGTTTTTT.

About this clone itself: The same CDR3 also results from other DNA sequences found in this sample. The gene calls are TRBV2 and TRBJ1-5; D gene uncertain. This CDR3 comprises 13 residues. The germline V and J ends were trimmed by 8 bases and 0 bases, with 8 bases remaining between them. The germline V gene encodes CDR1 SNHLY and CDR2 FYNNEI. This chain's CDR3 is CASRRDSNQPQHF. CDR3 coding DNA: TGTGCCAGCCGTCGAGATAGCAATCAGCCCCAGCATTTT. Complete variable domain (other parts from reference TRBV2 and TRBJ1-5): EPEVTQTPSHQVTQMGQEVILRCVPISNHLYFYWYRQILGQKVEFLVSFYNNEISEKSEIFDDQFSVERPDGSNFTLKIRSTKLEDSAMYFCASRRDSNQPQHFGDGTRLSIL.

The chain carries TRBV28 and TRBJ2-2; 9 bases are a match to TRBD1. The CDR3 length is 16 residues. Trimming removed 5 bases from V and 5 bases from J; junction bases left unmatched: 9. CDR1 and CDR2 (germline): MDHEN, SYDVKM. The CDR3 DNA reads as TGTGCCAGCAGTCTAGTCGGACAGGGGAGGACCGGGGAGCTGTTTTTT. It yields the protein CASSLVGQGRTGELFF.

The chain is built from TRBV7-9 and TRBJ1-1, with D tentatively TRBD1 (5 bases). The CDR3 runs to 13 residues. V was shortened by 3 bases and J by 10 bases, with 15 bases between the two germline ends. The germline V gene encodes CDR1 SEHNR and CDR2 FQNEAQ (reference sequence). CDR3 protein: CASSFQPGEGAFF. The CDR3 DNA sequence: TGTGCCAGCAGCTTCCAACCGGGGGAGGGAGCTTTCTTT.

J is TRBJ1-1 and V is TRBV6-5; 8 bases map to TRBD1. J was trimmed by 1 base and V by 6 bases; bases with no gene match: 1. The germline CDR1 and CDR2 sequences are MNHEY and SVGAGI. This CDR3 comprises 13 residues. CDR3 in amino acids: CASRGTGNTEAFF. CDR3 DNA: TGTGCCAGCAGGGGGACAGGGAACACTGAAGCTTTCTTT.

The chain employs TRBV7-2 and TRBJ2-3; the D is unclear. In germline, CDR1 is SGHTA, CDR2 FQGNSA. V shed 1 base and J shed 6 bases, with 8 bases lying between them. This CDR3 has 13 amino acids. In DNA, the CDR3 is TGTGCCAGCAGCTTAGTCTACCGGGATACGCAGTATTTT. Residues: CASSLVYRDTQYF.

The chain uses TRBV11-1 and TRBJ2-3; 8 bases align to TRBD1. This CDR3 is built from 15 residues. V shed 4 bases, J shed 2 bases, and the junction held 5 bases outside the gene matches. The germline V gene encodes CDR1 SGHAT and CDR2 FQDESV (reference sequence). The CDR3 DNA is TGTGCCAGCAGCTACGACAGGGGATACACAGATACGCAGTATTTT. It yields the protein CASSYDRGYTDTQYF.

This chain links TRBV28 with TRBJ2-7; weak D call: TRBD2 (7 bases). The CDR3 covers 14 residues. The germline V and J ends were trimmed by 8 bases and 5 bases, with 19 bases remaining between them. Germline CDR1 MDHEN, CDR2 SYDVKM. DNA of the CDR3: TGTGCCAGCTGGGTACGGGGGGCTGGCAACGAGCAGTACTTC. Encoded protein: CASWVRGAGNEQYF.

The J gene is TRBJ1-5, the V gene TRBV10-3, with 9 nucleotides matching TRBD1. Trimming at V came to 7 bases and at J to 5 bases, leaving 12 bases not matched to a gene. Germline loops: CDR1 ENHRY, CDR2 SYGVKD. The CDR3 extends over 16 amino acids. The CDR3 reads CAITVGSQGADQPQHF. In DNA, the CDR3 is TGTGCCATCACTGTCGGCTCACAGGGGGCGGATCAGCCCCAGCATTTT.

This clone was counted once. The chain joins TRBV6-5 to TRBJ1-2; a weak D match, TRBD1 (6 bases). Per germline, CDR1 MNHEY and CDR2 SVGAGI. This CDR3 comprises 14 residues. Trimming took off 6 bases at V and 4 bases at J, with 15 bases between the two ends. CDR3 region: CASRQTGGPYGYTF. The CDR3 DNA sequence: TGTGCCAGCAGACAGACAGGCGGCCCCTATGGCTACACCTTC.

With respect to this clone: At one end, the junction sequence differs from germline, possibly due to a read error. This chain uses TRBV5-1 with TRBJ2-7; 10 positions agree with TRBD1. CDR1 and CDR2 (germline): SGHRS, YFSETQ. The CDR3 consists of 14 residues. The CDR3 loop is CASSRDRGDYEQHF. DNA of the CDR3: TGCGCCAGCTCACGGGACAGGGGAGATTACGAGCAGCACTTC.

This clone has just one count. The J gene is TRBJ2-7, the V gene TRBV29-1; 7 bases match TRBD1. The CDR3 is 15 residues long. The germline V gene has CDR1 SQVTM and CDR2 ANQGSEA. The V and J ends lost 4 bases and 6 bases, in that order; junction bases with no gene match: 15. DNA for the CDR3: TGCAGCGTTGCCCTCAATACAGGGGCGAAGGGCGAGCAGTACTTC. Translated: CSVALNTGAKGEQYF.